The 5 T cell receptor beta chains given below trace back to one sample, sequenced in a study of identical twins. TCRdb recomputed calls from the 5' RACE reads with MiXCR, one row per CDR3 protein. The repertoire holds 210,000 or so distinct CDR3 sequences, with 15% to 20% as singletons. These data are also associated with another study on T cells expressing NK-cell markers.

The specimen sequenced was CD8+ T cells sorted from blood. Every receptor here comes from a woman aged 18-29 years in good health.

This clonotype was seen more than once but under ten times. The V gene is TRBV5-1, the J gene TRBJ2-1, with a weak D call TRBD2 (5 bases). Trimming took off 5 bases at V and 3 bases at J, with 12 bases between the two ends. The CDR3 has 14 amino acids. Germline V gene data show CDR1 as SGHRS and CDR2 as YFSETQ. The CDR3 protein is CASRTGSNYNEQFF. In DNA form, the CDR3 reads TGCGCCAGCAGGACGGGATCAAACTACAATGAGCAGTTCTTC.

This clonotype occurred a few times. This sequence joins TRBV3-1 and TRBJ2-7; D may correspond to TRBD1 or TRBD2 (5 bases each). V was pared by 8 bases and J by 4 bases, with 12 bases between. Germline loops: CDR1 LGHDT, CDR2 YNNKEL (reference sequence). The CDR3 extends over 12 amino acids. CDR3 DNA sequence: TGTGCCAGCGCCGGGACCGGATACGAGCAGTACTTC. Its translation is CASAGTGYEQYF.

This clonotype has more than one count but fewer than ten. The V call is TRBV6-4, the J call TRBJ1-1; D call uncertain. Trimming took off 6 bases at V and 5 bases at J, with 19 bases between the two ends. This CDR3 comprises 15 residues. CDR1 and CDR2 (germline): MRHNA, SNTAGT. In DNA, the CDR3 is TGTGCCAGCAGACTCCTACACCTACTAGGAACTGAAGCTTTCTTT. As protein: CASRLLHLLGTEAFF.

J is TRBJ2-5 and V is TRBV12-3 or TRBV12-4; D is perhaps TRBD2 (6 bases). With 3 bases removed from V and 5 bases from J, the gap between germline ends came to 10 bases. This CDR3 comprises 13 residues. The CDR3 bases are TGTGCCAGCAGTTTTCGGAGGGAGGAGACCCAGTACTTC. Its translation: CASSFRREETQYF.

This clonotype was found a few times. This chain links TRBV10-2 with TRBJ2-1; 11 bases agree with TRBD1. The germline V gene encodes CDR1 WSHSY and CDR2 SAAADI. This CDR3 has 14 amino acids. V lost 6 bases and J lost 9; bases outside the gene matches: 7. CDR3 nucleotides: TGCGCCAGCAGGGACAGGGGGCTAGCGGTTGAGCAGTTCTTC. It encodes CASRDRGLAVEQFF.